One sample yielded the 27 T cell receptor beta chains listed below, sequenced in a study of control samples from healthy donors and cancer patients (dated by TCRdb to between 2020 and 2021). Library method: the immunoSEQ multiplex PCR assay. TCRdb took over this immuneACCESS table, retaining in-frame rearrangements with V and J assigned. Such tables are incomplete; in checked studies, under half of the missing clones stem from an unresolved V gene, and the remainder is unexplained. This sample is represented by around 120,000 clones; 93% of them were singletons. The leading ten clones occupy 2.6% of the sample. The specimen was blood. The receptors were gathered from a man aged 25 to 45 in good health.

The chain combines TRBV2 with TRBJ1-5; no clear D. The V end was cut by 4 bases, the J end by 7 bases, with 11 bases between. Germline-derived CDR1 and CDR2 are SNHLY and FYNNEI. This CDR3 contains 13 residues. CDR3 loop: CASSVFGEQPQHF. The CDR3, as DNA: TGTGCCAGCAGTGTTTTCGGGGAACAGCCCCAGCATTTT. The whole variable domain, filled in from reference TRBV2 and TRBJ1-5, reads EPEVTQTPSHQVTQMGQEVILRCVPISNHLYFYWYRQILGQKVEFLVSFYNNEISEKSEIFDDQFSVERPDGSNFTLKIRSTKLEDSAMYFCASSVFGEQPQHFGDGTRLSIL.

This chain joins TRBV27 and TRBJ1-5, with 9 bases identical to TRBD1. Looked up from germline, CDR1 is MNHEY and CDR2 is SMNVEV (reference sequence). The CDR3 is 16 amino acids. Trimming at V came to 6 bases and at J to 4 bases, leaving 10 bases not matched to a gene. Here the CDR3 DNA reads TGTGCCAGCAGCCGCGGGACAGGGCTTAGGAATCAGCCCCAGCATTTT. Translating it yields CASSRGTGLRNQPQHF.

The rearrangement joins TRBV5-1 to TRBJ2-3; D could derive from TRBD1 or TRBD2 (6 bases each). The CDR3 is 16 amino acids. With 1 base removed from V and 6 bases from J, the gap between germline ends came to 18 bases. Per germline, CDR1 SGHRS and CDR2 YFSETQ. CDR3 amino acids: CASSLRGVGASDTQYF. In nucleotides, the CDR3 is TGCGCCAGCAGCTTGAGGGGGGTAGGAGCCTCGGATACGCAGTATTTT.

The V and J genes are TRBV7-2 and TRBJ1-2, with D maybe TRBD1 (5 bases). Germline CDR1 and CDR2: SGHTA and FQGNSA. This CDR3 contains 13 residues. V lost 0 bases and J 7 bases, leaving 9 bases between the germline ends. CDR3: CASSLAGVGGYTF. The CDR3, as DNA: TGTGCCAGCAGCTTAGCAGGGGTGGGTGGCTACACCTTC.

V and J are TRBV15 and TRBJ1-4; D ambiguous. V was pared by 1 base and J by 0 bases, with 12 bases between. Germline V gene sequence: CDR1 LNHNV, CDR2 YYDKDF (reference sequence). The CDR3 is 17 amino acids. The CDR3 region has the DNA TGTGCCACCAGCAGAGGGGGTCCGACCCCAACTAATGAAAAACTGTTTTTT. Its protein product is CATSRGGPTPTNEKLFF.

The chain couples TRBV6-1 to TRBJ2-1, with 9 bases fitting TRBD2. This CDR3 region has 16 residues. CDR1 and CDR2 from the germline V gene are MNHNS and SASEGT. The V segment lost 1 base and the J segment 7 bases; nucleotides outside the gene matches: 8. The CDR3 DNA follows: TGTGCCAGCAGTGAAGTAACGGGCGGGGGGGGAAATGAGCAGTTCTTC. Amino acids: CASSEVTGGGGNEQFF.

The genes are TRBV5-1 and TRBJ1-2, with D perhaps TRBD1 (5 bases). Germline lookup yields CDR1 SGHRS and CDR2 YFSETQ. This CDR3 region has 13 residues. V was shortened by 2 bases and J by 10 bases, with 15 bases between the two germline ends. The CDR3 region is CASSFSGGTDYTF. As DNA, the CDR3 is TGCGCCAGCAGCTTTAGCGGGGGGACCGACTACACCTTC.

V and J are TRBV19 and TRBJ1-4, with D perhaps matching TRBD1 (5 bases). This CDR3 has 17 residues. Germline loops: CDR1 LNHDA, CDR2 SQIVND (reference sequence). Trimming removed 8 bases from V and 8 bases from J, with 27 bases in between. The CDR3 protein is CASADANSGSGGEKLFF. DNA of the CDR3: TGTGCCAGTGCGGATGCTAACTCAGGGAGTGGTGGCGAAAAACTGTTTTTT.

The DNA for the CDR3 is TGTGCCAGCTCACCACCGGGGCCCGATAGAAATTCAAATCAGCCCCAGCATTTT. Residues: CASSPPGPDRNSNQPQHF. The chain carries TRBV18 and TRBJ1-5, with a tentative D call TRBD1 (5 bases). V was pared by 0 bases and J by 4 bases, with 19 bases between. Germline values: CDR1 KGHSH, CDR2 LQKENI. The CDR3 spans 18 residues.

The genes are TRBV19 and TRBJ1-1; no reliable D call. Germline CDR1 reads LNHDA; CDR2 reads SQIVND (reference sequence). The V end lost 7 bases, the J end lost 0 bases, and 18 bases lay between the germline ends. This CDR3 is built from 16 residues. The CDR3 nucleotides are TGTGCCAGTACCTCCGGCACAAGGAGATTGAACACTGAAGCTTTCTTT. Amino acids: CASTSGTRRLNTEAFF.

The V and J genes are TRBV28 and TRBJ2-3; 7 bases line up with TRBD2. CDR1 and CDR2 (germline): MDHEN, SYDVKM. There are 14 residues in the CDR3. The ends lost 6 bases at V and 0 bases at J; junction bases unmatched: 3. This CDR3 reads CASRRGESTDTQYF. The CDR3 DNA follows: TGTGCCAGCAGACGGGGGGAAAGCACAGATACGCAGTATTTT. Combining the CDR3 with reference TRBV28 and TRBJ2-3 gives the whole variable domain DVKVTQSSRYLVKRTGEKVFLECVQDMDHENMFWYRQDPGLGLRLIYFSYDVKMKEKGDIPEGYSVSREKKERFSLILESASTNQTSMYLCASRRGESTDTQYFGPGTRLTVL.

The chain employs TRBV6-5 and TRBJ2-1; maybe TRBD1 (6 bases). Germline lookup yields CDR1 MNHEY and CDR2 SVGAGI. The V end lost 5 bases, the J end lost 10 bases, and 15 bases lay between the germline ends. The CDR3 is 13 amino acids. CDR3 DNA: TGTGCCAGCAGTACCTCACAGGGTCTAGAGCAGTTCTTC. Translating it yields CASSTSQGLEQFF.

This sequence joins TRBV6-5 and TRBJ2-2; TRBD2 matches 8 bases. CDR1 is MNHEY, CDR2 SVGAGI, per germline. V dropped 10 bases and J dropped 3; count of bases not matched to a gene: 7. The length of the CDR3 is 14 residues. The CDR3 DNA reads as TGTGCCATCGCGGGGGGCCCTGACACCGGGGAGCTGTTTTTT. This sequence encodes CAIAGGPDTGELFF.

The rearrangement links TRBV11-2 to TRBJ2-7; 7 bases align to TRBD1. Per the germline V gene, CDR1 is SGHAT and CDR2 is FQNNGV. The junction had 9 bases not matched to a gene; V was cut back by 4 bases and J by 3 bases. The CDR3 spans 15 residues. The CDR3 is CASSWETGHLYEQYV. CDR3 DNA sequence: TGTGCCAGCAGCTGGGAGACAGGGCACCTCTACGAGCAGTACGTC.

V and J are TRBV3-1 (or the pseudogene TRBV3-2) and TRBJ2-7; the D gene could be TRBD1 or TRBD2 (5 bases each). CDR1 and CDR2 (germline): LGHDT, YNNKEL (reference sequence). CDR3 length: 13 amino acids. Trimming removed 4 bases from V and 5 bases from J, with 12 bases in between. The chain's CDR3 is CASSPGTRDEQYF. CDR3 coding DNA: TGTGCCAGCAGCCCCGGGACCAGAGACGAGCAGTACTTC.

The chain joins TRBV25-1 to TRBJ1-5; no firm D call. The CDR3 sequence is 14 residues long. Germline V gives CDR1 MGHDK, CDR2 SYGVNS. With 6 bases removed from V and 6 bases from J, the gap between germline ends came to 15 bases. In DNA form, the CDR3 reads TGTGCCAGCAGCTCCGGAGCAGCCATTCAGCCCCAGCATTTT. As protein: CASSSGAAIQPQHF.

J is TRBJ1-5 and V is TRBV5-6, with D tentatively TRBD1 (6 bases). Trimming removed 3 bases at V and 0 bases at J, with 10 bases between. Germline CDR1 is SGHDT and CDR2 is YYEEEE. The CDR3 contains 15 residues. The CDR3 sequence: CASSWGHHSNQPQHF. CDR3 coding DNA: TGTGCCAGCAGCTGGGGACACCATAGCAATCAGCCCCAGCATTTT.

The DNA of the CDR3 is TGTGCCAGCAGCTCCCAGGGGACAGATCAGCCCCAGCATTTT. The encoded protein is CASSSQGTDQPQHF. The chain joins TRBV11-2 to TRBJ1-5; 7 bases are shared with TRBD1. V trimming: 4 bases; J trimming: 5 bases; junction bases outside the gene matches: 5. Germline V gives CDR1 SGHAT, CDR2 FQNNGV. There are 14 residues in the CDR3.

V usage is TRBV28 and J usage is TRBJ1-2, with TRBD1 matching 9 bases. The CDR3 has 14 amino acids. Looked up from germline, CDR1 is MDHEN and CDR2 is SYDVKM. Germline trimming cut 7 bases from V and 3 bases from J; bases unmatched to any gene: 6. The CDR3 nucleotides read TGTGCCAGCAAAACAGGGGGCGCTGACTATGGCTACACCTTC. Translation gives CASKTGGADYGYTF.

The chain is built from TRBV5-6 and TRBJ2-7, with D perhaps TRBD1 (5 bases). Germline lookup yields CDR1 SGHDT and CDR2 YYEEEE. CDR3 length: 14 amino acids. Trimming left V 0 bases short and J 6 bases short, with 13 bases between. The CDR3 DNA follows: TGTGCCAGCAGCTTGGCGACACCAGGGCTCGAGCAGTACTTC. It is translated as CASSLATPGLEQYF.

This clone has only one observation. The V call is TRBV10-3, the J call TRBJ2-7; the D call may be TRBD1 or TRBD2 (5 bases each). Between the trimmed V and J ends, which lost 10 bases and 4 bases, there was a span of 14 bases. The CDR3 sequence is 12 residues long. Per germline, CDR1 ENHRY and CDR2 SYGVKD. CDR3 DNA: TGTGCCACGGCAGGGTCGGGGTACGAGCAGTACTTC. It translates to CATAGSGYEQYF.

The genes are TRBV5-1 and TRBJ1-6; D remains ambiguous. The CDR3 is 18 residues long. Trimming removed 1 base at V and 0 bases at J, with 14 bases between. Per the germline V gene, CDR1 is SGHRS and CDR2 is YFSETQ. The CDR3 protein is CASSLRRRLASYNSPLHF. CDR3 nucleotide sequence: TGCGCCAGCAGCTTGAGAAGGAGATTAGCCTCCTATAATTCACCCCTCCACTTT.

The rearrangement uses TRBV5-6 and TRBJ1-1; no clear D gene. The germline V and J ends were trimmed by 0 bases and 1 base, with 4 bases remaining between them. The CDR3 has 13 residues. The V gene's germline CDR1 is SGHDT and CDR2 YYEEEE. CDR3 in amino acids: CASSLGRNTEAFF. In nucleotides, the CDR3 is TGTGCCAGCAGCTTGGGTCGGAACACTGAAGCTTTCTTT.

This clone was picked up one time. V and J are TRBV9 and TRBJ2-1; 8 bases agree with TRBD2. Losses at the gene ends were 3 bases for V and 5 bases for J; bases not matched to a gene: 16. The germline CDR1 and CDR2 sequences are SGDLS and YYNGEE. The CDR3 sequence is 18 residues long. The CDR3 is CASSARAGSGAYNNEQFF. Here the CDR3 DNA reads TGTGCCAGCAGCGCGAGGGCAGGTAGCGGGGCCTATAACAATGAGCAGTTCTTC.

V is TRBV28 and J is TRBJ2-7; D perhaps matches TRBD1 (7 bases). Trimming removed 3 bases at V and 3 bases at J, with 18 bases between. Germline V lookup: CDR1 MDHEN, CDR2 SYDVKM. This CDR3 is 16 amino acids long. CDR3 nucleotides: TGTGCCAGCAGTTTGTTGTTGGGGCAGGGGGGCTACGAGCAGTACTTC. Its protein product is CASSLLLGQGGYEQYF.

The chain uses TRBV6-6 and TRBJ2-1, with no clear D. This CDR3 has 16 amino acids. Germline values: CDR1 MNHNY, CDR2 SVGAGI (reference sequence). The ends were cut back, 2 bases at V and 7 bases at J, with 18 bases in the middle. This chain's CDR3 is CASSYPGLARSNEQFF. The DNA of the CDR3 is TGTGCCAGCAGTTACCCCGGTTTGGCTAGATCTAATGAGCAGTTCTTC.

This chain links TRBV28 with TRBJ2-3; TRBD2 matches at 9 bases. Looked up from germline, CDR1 is MDHEN and CDR2 is SYDVKM. Trimming removed 9 bases from V and 4 bases from J; junction bases left unmatched: 5. The CDR3 is 13 amino acids. The CDR3 nucleotides are TGTGCCAGTAACTTAGCGGGGGCAGATACGCAGTATTTT. Translated, it gives CASNLAGADTQYF.